Listed here are 24 T cell receptor beta chains from one sample, sequenced in a study of memory CD4+ T cells and cytomegalovirus serostatus. Single viable CD3+CD4+CD8-CD45RO+ cells were sorted as the memory CD4+ T cells. Clones were read by immunoSEQ multiplex PCR, and TCRdb kept only the in-frame ones, dropping some. The table lists tens of thousands of clones, over 70% of them singletons, with 0.55% in the top ten. The sequencing input was memory CD4+ T cells from blood. The receptors shown here come from an adult in good health and CMV-seronegative.

V is TRBV19 and J is TRBJ1-5; TRBD1 matches at 9 bases. The germline V gene has CDR1 LNHDA and CDR2 SQIVND (reference sequence). The trim removed 6 bases at V and 5 bases at J, leaving 5 bases unmatched. The CDR3 spans 14 residues. The CDR3 sequence: CASRRTGADQPQHF. The DNA for the CDR3 is TGTGCCAGTAGGAGGACAGGGGCGGATCAGCCCCAGCATTTT.

This chain uses TRBV28 with TRBJ2-2; 8 positions match TRBD1. Germline V lookup: CDR1 MDHEN, CDR2 SYDVKM. The CDR3 extends over 14 amino acids. Unmatched junction bases numbered 4, after V lost 8 bases and J lost 2 bases. The CDR3 coding sequence is TGTGCCAGCGCGGGACAGGTTAACACCGGGGAGCTGTTTTTT. Amino acid sequence: CASAGQVNTGELFF. Variable domain in full (rest from reference TRBV28 and TRBJ2-2): DVKVTQSSRYLVKRTGEKVFLECVQDMDHENMFWYRQDPGLGLRLIYFSYDVKMKEKGDIPEGYSVSREKKERFSLILESASTNQTSMYLCASAGQVNTGELFFGEGSRLTVL.

This clone was counted a single time. V usage is TRBV19 and J usage is TRBJ2-6; 7 bases map to TRBD2. Germline CDR1 is LNHDA and CDR2 is SQIVND (reference sequence). The CDR3 has 17 residues. V was pared by 6 bases and J by 1 base, with 9 bases of the junction left unmatched. CDR3 in DNA: TGTGCCAGTAGCCGGACTAGTTCCACGTCTGGGGCCAACGTCCTGACTTTC. Protein sequence: CASSRTSSTSGANVLTF.

The V call is TRBV30, the J call TRBJ1-6; 7 nucleotides agree with TRBD1. Germline V gene data show CDR1 as GTSNPN and CDR2 as SVGIG (reference sequence). Trimming at V came to 8 bases and at J to 7 bases, leaving 11 bases not matched to a gene. CDR3 length equals 14 residues. The CDR3 protein is CAHKRDSQNSPLHF. The CDR3 coding sequence is TGTGCCCACAAAAGGGACAGCCAAAATTCACCCCTCCACTTT.

The chain joins TRBV10-1 to TRBJ2-3; D unclear. V lost 4 bases and J 6 bases, leaving 11 bases between the germline ends. The CDR3 runs 13 residues. Germline V lookup: CDR1 WNHNN, CDR2 SYGVQD (reference sequence). This CDR3 reads CASSVRSGDTQYF. The CDR3 DNA is TGCGCCAGCAGTGTAAGATCCGGCGATACGCAGTATTTT.

For the CDR3, the DNA is TGTGCCAGCTCACCACGACAGGGGAGGGACGAGCAGTACTTC. Amino acid sequence: CASSPRQGRDEQYF. The J gene is TRBJ2-7, the V gene TRBV18, with a weak D call TRBD1 (8 bases). Germline-derived CDR1 and CDR2 are KGHSH and LQKENI. Trimming cost V 1 base and J 5 bases, with 12 bases left between them. The CDR3 spans 14 residues.

The CDR3 reads CASSLRQRSNQPQHF. The DNA for the CDR3 is TGTGCCAGCAGCTTGCGGCAGAGGAGCAATCAGCCCCAGCATTTT. This chain uses TRBV5-4 with TRBJ1-5; no definite D call. Per germline, CDR1 SGHNT and CDR2 YYREEE (reference sequence). The CDR3 has 15 amino acids. V shed 1 base and J shed 1 base, with 9 bases lying between them.

This rearrangement joins TRBV29-1 to TRBJ2-3; 13 nucleotides match TRBD2. The V gene's germline CDR1 is SQVTM and CDR2 ANQGSEA. J lost 3 bases, V lost 7 bases, and 4 bases had no gene match. The CDR3 loop spans 14 amino acids. The CDR3 here is CSGRLAGGTDTQYF. As DNA, the CDR3 is TGCAGCGGCAGACTAGCGGGGGGTACAGATACGCAGTATTTT.

In the case of this clone: Its ends do not fully match the called genes, so a read error is possible. V is TRBV7-7 and J is TRBJ2-5; possible D gene TRBD2, 5 bases. The CDR3 runs to 15 residues. CDR1 SSHAT and CDR2 FNYEAQ come from the germline V gene (reference sequence). Here the CDR3 DNA reads TGTGCTAGCAGCTTAGCGCGCGGAAGCCAAGAGACCCAGTACTTC. This encodes CASSLARGSQETQYF.

The chain uses TRBV14 and TRBJ2-5; 9 bases agree with TRBD1. Unmatched junction bases numbered 9, after V lost 4 bases and J lost 6 bases. Germline V gives CDR1 SGHDN, CDR2 FVKESK. The CDR3 runs to 15 residues. CDR3 loop: CASSLNTGGRQTQYF. The CDR3 region has the DNA TGTGCCAGCAGCCTAAATACAGGGGGCCGACAGACCCAGTACTTC.

The chain uses TRBV28 and TRBJ2-3; 8 bases are shared with TRBD1. Trimming took 8 bases from V and 2 from J; bases not matched to a gene: 15. Germline CDR1 MDHEN, CDR2 SYDVKM. The CDR3 is 17 residues long. CDR3 protein: CASLGPLGQVSTDTQYF. The CDR3 DNA reads as TGTGCCAGCCTCGGACCCTTGGGACAGGTCTCCACAGATACGCAGTATTTT.

This clone was detected only a few times. The V gene is TRBV19, the J gene TRBJ2-1, with D maybe TRBD1 (5 bases). Trimming took off 7 bases at V and 5 bases at J, with 15 bases between the two ends. The CDR3 runs 14 residues. Germline loops: CDR1 LNHDA, CDR2 SQIVND (reference sequence). The CDR3 DNA is TGTGCCAGTATCGGCAGGGCTAGTGACAATGAGCAGTTCTTC. Its translation is CASIGRASDNEQFF.

This clone was observed once. The chain links TRBV15 to TRBJ2-7, with TRBD1 matching 9 bases. This CDR3 spans 16 amino acids. After removal of 5 bases from V and 6 bases from J, the junction contained 14 bases not matched to a gene. CDR1 LNHNV and CDR2 YYDKDF come from the germline V gene (reference sequence). CDR3 DNA sequence: TGTGCCACCAGCTTTGGAGGGGGGACAGGGCCGTCCGAGCAGTACTTC. This gives the protein CATSFGGGTGPSEQYF.

V gene TRBV5-4 combines with J gene TRBJ1-1; possibly TRBD1 for D (6 bases). The CDR3 extends over 13 amino acids. V lost 0 bases and J 10 bases, leaving 13 bases between the germline ends. Germline V gene sequence: CDR1 SGHNT, CDR2 YYREEE (reference sequence). DNA for the CDR3: TGTGCCAGCAGCTTGGGGGGTACAGGGCGAGCTTTCTTT. It yields the protein CASSLGGTGRAFF.

The chain uses TRBV5-4 and TRBJ2-7; 8 bases line up with TRBD2. CDR1 SGHNT and CDR2 YYREEE come from the germline V gene (reference sequence). CDR3 length: 16 amino acids. After removal of 4 bases from V and 7 bases from J, the junction contained 16 bases not matched to a gene. DNA for the CDR3: TGTGCCAGCAGCCAAAGGCGGGGGGCCCAAGTATGGGAGCAGTACTTC. It yields the protein CASSQRRGAQVWEQYF.

This chain links TRBV30 with TRBJ2-5; D not resolved. V was pared by 2 bases and J by 6 bases, with 7 bases between. The CDR3 totals 11 residues. Germline V lookup: CDR1 GTSNPN, CDR2 SVGIG (reference sequence). CDR3: CAWSNGQTQYF. The CDR3 region has the DNA TGTGCCTGGAGTAACGGCCAGACCCAGTACTTC.

The rearrangement uses TRBV15 and TRBJ2-5; D is possibly TRBD2 (5 bases). Per germline, CDR1 LNHNV and CDR2 YYDKDF (reference sequence). Between the trimmed V and J ends, which lost 3 bases and 1 base, there was a span of 6 bases. The CDR3 runs to 13 residues. Here the CDR3 reads CATSRDFQETQYF. As DNA, the CDR3 is TGTGCCACCAGCAGGGACTTCCAAGAGACCCAGTACTTC.

This sequence joins TRBV6-1 and TRBJ1-2; D is ambiguous. This CDR3 spans 13 amino acids. Germline assignment: CDR1 MNHNS and CDR2 SASEGT. Trimming pared 4 bases from V and 5 bases from J, leaving 11 bases between. Here the CDR3 reads CASSGPVGYGYTF. Written as DNA, the CDR3 is TGTGCCAGCAGTGGCCCAGTCGGTTATGGCTACACCTTC.

CDR3: CASSSGPGVNTEAFF. The CDR3 coding sequence is TGCGCCAGCAGCTCGGGTCCAGGGGTGAACACTGAAGCTTTCTTT. The V call is TRBV5-1, the J call TRBJ1-1; D might be TRBD1 (6 bases). V lost 3 bases, J lost 0 bases, and 12 bases lay in between. Looked up from germline, CDR1 is SGHRS and CDR2 is YFSETQ. This CDR3 spans 15 amino acids.

The rearrangement links TRBV2 to TRBJ2-5, with 7 bases lining up with TRBD1. This CDR3 region has 14 residues. Germline values: CDR1 SNHLY, CDR2 FYNNEI. The ends lost 5 bases at V and 2 bases at J; junction bases unmatched: 5. The CDR3 bases are TGTGCCAGCAGTCGAAGGGACAGTCAAGAGACCCAGTACTTC. As protein: CASSRRDSQETQYF.

This clone was seen more than once but under ten times. V gene TRBV5-3 combines with J gene TRBJ2-1, with D uncertain. TRBV5-3 is an ORF, and what it does is uncertain. Trimming took 2 bases from V and 5 from J, leaving 5 bases between them. The CDR3 has 12 amino acids. The CDR3 is CARSLGHNEQFF. The DNA for the CDR3 is TGTGCCAGAAGCTTAGGGCACAATGAGCAGTTCTTC.

As concerns this clone: Within the sample, other DNA sequences also encode this same CDR3. This chain uses TRBV10-3 with TRBJ2-6; D call uncertain. Germline V CDR1 and CDR2: ENHRY, SYGVKD. Trimming cost V 3 bases and J 0 bases, with 3 bases left between them. The CDR3 is 14 residues long. DNA of the CDR3: TGTGCCATCAGTGACAGCTCTGGGGCCAACGTCCTGACTTTC. Its protein is CAISDSSGANVLTF.

The genes are TRBV9 and TRBJ2-3; D is perhaps TRBD2 (5 bases). The CDR3 runs 15 residues. From germline, CDR1 is SGDLS and CDR2 YYNGEE. V lost 7 bases and J lost 4, with 19 bases in between. This CDR3 reads CASGSLGSGADTQYF. The CDR3 DNA follows: TGTGCCAGCGGTTCCCTAGGGTCCGGGGCAGATACGCAGTATTTT.

CDR3 coding DNA: TGTGCCAGCAGCTCAGGGAGGTTGGGCGCAGATACGCAGTATTTT. Translated, it gives CASSSGRLGADTQYF. V is TRBV6-1 and J is TRBJ2-3; maybe TRBD2 (6 bases). The CDR3 contains 15 residues. The germline gives CDR1 MNHNS, CDR2 SASEGT. The V end lost 6 bases, the J end lost 4 bases, and 17 bases lay between the germline ends.